This T cell receptor (beta chain) was sequenced during a study of blood T cell repertoires in COVID-19. Study context: The study drew acute and convalescent COVID-19 samples from the United States, Italy and Spain. The analysed material was cDNA or gDNA that came from T cells, B-cell-depleted T cells, or PBMCs.

Germline CDR1 SQVTM, CDR2 ANQGSEA. This CDR3 spans 15 amino acids. Trimming stripped 4 bases from V and 4 bases from J, with 16 bases between. In the authors' methods: Estimation of nucleated cell counts was performed using reference gene primer amplification. Sequencing used immunoSEQ multiplex PCR; TCRdb keeps in-frame clones, though not all of them. V, J and clone size are taken as reported in that table, and D and trimming were inferred from the DNA itself. Of hundreds of thousands of clones listed, 86% are singletons. This chain uses TRBV29-1 with TRBJ2-2; maybe TRBD1 (6 bases). The TCR was taken from a woman aged 30 to 39 who had recovered from COVID-19. Sequenced input: peripheral blood. This CDR3 is CSVVTGNTVTGELFF. CDR3 nucleotide sequence: TGCAGCGTTGTCACAGGGAATACGGTCACCGGGGAGCTGTTTTTT.